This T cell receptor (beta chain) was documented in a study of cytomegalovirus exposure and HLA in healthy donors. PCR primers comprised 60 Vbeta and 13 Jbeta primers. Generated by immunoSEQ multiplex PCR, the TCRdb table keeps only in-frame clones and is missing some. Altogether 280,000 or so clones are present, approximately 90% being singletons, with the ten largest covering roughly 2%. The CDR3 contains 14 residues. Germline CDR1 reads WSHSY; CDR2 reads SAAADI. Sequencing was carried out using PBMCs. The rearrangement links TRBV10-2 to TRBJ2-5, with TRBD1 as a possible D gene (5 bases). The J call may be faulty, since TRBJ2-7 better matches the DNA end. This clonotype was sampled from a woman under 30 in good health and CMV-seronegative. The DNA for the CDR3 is TGCGCCAGCAGGGACAAAGGGTACTCCTACGAGCAGTACTTC. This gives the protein CASRDKGYSYEQYF.